Listed below are T cell receptor beta chains from one sample, sequenced in a study of type 1 and type 2 diabetes patients. In TCRdb, the multiplex PCR reads were re-called with MiXCR into one record per CDR3 protein. The table has 250,000 to 300,000 distinct CDR3 sequences, around 47% seen once. Specimen: peripheral blood mononuclear cells (PBMCs). Every receptor here comes from a man younger than 30 with type 2 diabetes. Both conserved end residues are part of each CDR3. Each record gives: CDR3 DNA, CDR3 protein, J gene, D gene, clone size, CDR3 length, V gene. The D gene is left open where the match is weak. Clone size is shown for a subset of rows, as once, few, many or a class of expanded clone.

CDR3nt: TGCGCCGGCACCGACGAATCTTCCGAAAAACTGTTTTTT
CDR3aa: CAGTDESSEKLFF
j_gene: TRBJ1-4
d_gene: -
abundance: -
len: 13
v_gene: TRBV5-5

CDR3nt: TGTGCCGGCAGCTTAGGGGCAGGGGGGATAACTGAAGCTTTCTTT
CDR3aa: CAGSLGAGGITEAFF
j_gene: TRBJ1-1
d_gene: TRBD1
abundance: once
len: 15
v_gene: TRBV7-2

CDR3nt: TGTGCCTGGAGAGGCAGGTATGGCTACACCTTC
CDR3aa: CAWRGRYGYTF
j_gene: TRBJ1-2
d_gene: -
abundance: many
len: 11
v_gene: TRBV30

CDR3nt: TGTGCCAGCAGTTACTCGTCCGGGATCTATGGCTACACCTTC
CDR3aa: CASSYSSGIYGYTF
j_gene: TRBJ1-2
d_gene: -
abundance: few
len: 14
v_gene: TRBV6-5

CDR3nt: TGTGCCAGCAGTGGCGGGACAGCCCTGAACAGAGTAGCTTTCTTT
CDR3aa: CASSGGTALNRVAFF
j_gene: TRBJ1-1
d_gene: TRBD1
abundance: -
len: 15
v_gene: TRBV2

CDR3nt: TGTGCCAGCAGCTTGTTCCTGGGGACAGGGCTAAATGAAAAACTGTTTTTT
CDR3aa: CASSLFLGTGLNEKLFF
j_gene: TRBJ1-4
d_gene: TRBD1
abundance: once
len: 17
v_gene: TRBV11-2

CDR3nt: TGTGCCAGCAGCTTCCTAAGAGGGACAGGGGTGAGTCAGCCCCAGCATTTT
CDR3aa: CASSFLRGTGVSQPQHF
j_gene: TRBJ1-5
d_gene: TRBD1
abundance: -
len: 17
v_gene: TRBV2

CDR3nt: TGCGCCAGCAGCCAACCCCTCCTGGACACGTCTCCTGAAGCTTTCTTT
CDR3aa: CASSQPLLDTSPEAFF
j_gene: TRBJ1-1
d_gene: -
abundance: -
len: 16
v_gene: TRBV4-1

CDR3nt: TGCAGTTGGCAGCGGGGGGGCCATACGCAGTATTTT
CDR3aa: CSWQRGGHTQYF
j_gene: TRBJ2-3
d_gene: TRBD2
abundance: -
len: 12
v_gene: TRBV20-1

CDR3nt: TGTGCCATCAGGAAAGAAGCAGGGATAGAGACCCAGTACTTC
CDR3aa: CAIRKEAGIETQYF
j_gene: TRBJ2-5
d_gene: -
abundance: many
len: 14
v_gene: TRBV10-3

CDR3nt: TGTGCCAGCAGCTTAGTAGGAGGTGGCTACAATGAGCAGTTCTTC
CDR3aa: CASSLVGGGYNEQFF
j_gene: TRBJ2-1
d_gene: -
abundance: -
len: 15
v_gene: TRBV7-8

CDR3nt: TGTGCCAGCAGTGAACCCCCCGCGAATGGCTACACCTTC
CDR3aa: CASSEPPANGYTF
j_gene: TRBJ1-2
d_gene: -
abundance: -
len: 13
v_gene: TRBV6-1

CDR3nt: TGCAGTGCTACCCGGGACAGTGGTGGCTACACCTTC
CDR3aa: CSATRDSGGYTF
j_gene: TRBJ1-2
d_gene: TRBD1
abundance: -
len: 12
v_gene: TRBV20-1

CDR3nt: TGTGCCAGTACCCTGTTTAAGGGAAAGGGCAACAATGAGCAGTTCTTC
CDR3aa: CASTLFKGKGNNEQFF
j_gene: TRBJ2-1
d_gene: -
abundance: -
len: 16
v_gene: TRBV19

CDR3nt: TGTGCCAGCAGTGTAAGGGCCGCCTTCTTACAGGGGGCTGGTTCCGGGAATCAGCCCCAGCATTTT
CDR3aa: CASSVRAAFLQGAGSGNQPQHF
j_gene: TRBJ1-5
d_gene: TRBD1
abundance: -
len: 22
v_gene: TRBV12-3/TRBV12-4

CDR3nt: TGTGCTAGTGGGGGGGATATGACAGTCGAGCAGTACTTC
CDR3aa: CASGGDMTVEQYF
j_gene: TRBJ2-7
d_gene: -
abundance: few
len: 13
v_gene: TRBV12-5

CDR3nt: TGTGCCAGCAGTGACAGGTGGGGCACAGATACGCAGTATTTT
CDR3aa: CASSDRWGTDTQYF
j_gene: TRBJ2-3
d_gene: -
abundance: few
len: 14
v_gene: TRBV2

CDR3nt: TGTGCCAGCAGCTTAATTAGGGCTCTCGAGACCCAGTACTTC
CDR3aa: CASSLIRALETQYF
j_gene: TRBJ2-5
d_gene: -
abundance: few
len: 14
v_gene: TRBV7-3

CDR3nt: TGTGCCAGCAAAGGGGGCGGTCACACCGGGGAGCTGTTTTTT
CDR3aa: CASKGGGHTGELFF
j_gene: TRBJ2-2
d_gene: TRBD1
abundance: few
len: 14
v_gene: TRBV28